These T cell receptor beta chains were read from a single sample in a study of CXCR3-negative and CXCR3-positive naive CD8 T cells. TCRdb reanalyzed the 5' RACE reads and collapses them to one entry per CDR3 protein, without DNA. The listing records some 28,000 distinct CDR3 sequences. The sequenced sample consisted of memory CD8+ T cells from blood. The source is a human donor in good health. Some clones in this sample may be carry-over from other donors' samples. The CDR3 runs from the conserved cysteine through the conserved F or W. Where a row states a size, it is once, few, many or the class of an expanded clone; other rows omit it.

v_gene: TRBV24-1
j_gene: TRBJ1-1
abundance: .
CDR3aa: CATSDRGIGTEAFF

v_gene: TRBV25-1
j_gene: TRBJ2-7
abundance: medium-sized
CDR3aa: CASSVDRQPYEQYF

v_gene: TRBV18
j_gene: TRBJ2-1
abundance: .
CDR3aa: CASSPSGTGAYNEQFF

v_gene: TRBV7-2
j_gene: TRBJ2-7
abundance: .
CDR3aa: CASSFIDRAGGPSYEQYF

v_gene: TRBV29-1
j_gene: TRBJ2-5
abundance: .
CDR3aa: CSVEALSGLAGPETQYF

v_gene: TRBV7-9
j_gene: TRBJ1-3
abundance: .
CDR3aa: CASSPRDNSGNTIYF

v_gene: TRBV21-1
j_gene: TRBJ2-1
abundance: .
CDR3aa: CASSTVGRVSYNEQFF

v_gene: TRBV29-1
j_gene: TRBJ2-2
abundance: .
CDR3aa: CSVVGANTGELFF

v_gene: TRBV7-2
j_gene: TRBJ2-7
abundance: .
CDR3aa: CASSLRTSGSGEQYF

v_gene: TRBV29-1
j_gene: TRBJ2-7
abundance: .
CDR3aa: CSVVGGGAYEQYF

v_gene: TRBV4-3
j_gene: TRBJ2-4
abundance: .
CDR3aa: CASSQDPPAGTGKNIQYF

v_gene: TRBV7-2
j_gene: TRBJ2-5
abundance: .
CDR3aa: CASSLIRAQETQYF

v_gene: TRBV29-1
j_gene: TRBJ2-1
abundance: .
CDR3aa: CSVEDAGGFVDEQFF

v_gene: TRBV11-1
j_gene: TRBJ2-7
abundance: .
CDR3aa: CARSQNGRTGGTYEQYF

v_gene: TRBV18
j_gene: TRBJ2-7
abundance: .
CDR3aa: CASSPGLAGADFSYEQYF

v_gene: TRBV19
j_gene: TRBJ1-2
abundance: .
CDR3aa: CATKMTSSYGYTF

v_gene: TRBV27
j_gene: TRBJ2-5
abundance: .
CDR3aa: CASRPEDTLQETQYF

v_gene: TRBV11-2
j_gene: TRBJ2-1
abundance: .
CDR3aa: CASSNRLEEQFF

v_gene: TRBV7-9
j_gene: TRBJ1-3
abundance: .
CDR3aa: CASRYLGRDGLSGNTIYF

v_gene: TRBV5-6
j_gene: TRBJ2-7
abundance: .
CDR3aa: CASSGRGVAYEQYF

v_gene: TRBV2
j_gene: TRBJ2-1
abundance: .
CDR3aa: CAILSGFYNEQFF

v_gene: TRBV29-1
j_gene: TRBJ2-7
abundance: .
CDR3aa: CSVEELAEQYF

v_gene: TRBV5-1
j_gene: TRBJ2-3
abundance: .
CDR3aa: CASSPPGQTHTDTQYF

v_gene: TRBV7-3
j_gene: TRBJ2-7
abundance: .
CDR3aa: CASSLSGTSYEQYF

v_gene: TRBV19
j_gene: TRBJ1-1
abundance: .
CDR3aa: CASSMGEINTEAFF

v_gene: TRBV7-9
j_gene: TRBJ2-1
abundance: .
CDR3aa: CASSPEGGPPYNEQFF

v_gene: TRBV15
j_gene: TRBJ1-1
abundance: .
CDR3aa: CATSRDPPGVVTEAFF

v_gene: TRBV28
j_gene: TRBJ2-1
abundance: .
CDR3aa: CAISSGGPGEQFF

v_gene: TRBV7-6
j_gene: TRBJ2-3
abundance: medium-sized
CDR3aa: CASSSISDTQYF

v_gene: TRBV12-3/TRBV12-4
j_gene: TRBJ2-2
abundance: .
CDR3aa: CASTFPWTGRGTGELFF

v_gene: TRBV5-5
j_gene: TRBJ1-4
abundance: .
CDR3aa: CASRSAGGEKLFF

v_gene: TRBV29-1
j_gene: TRBJ2-7
abundance: .
CDR3aa: CSVGGQAFYEQYF

v_gene: TRBV14
j_gene: TRBJ2-7
abundance: .
CDR3aa: CASRQDAGEQYF

v_gene: TRBV4-2
j_gene: TRBJ1-2
abundance: .
CDR3aa: CASSQGQGVEVDYTF

v_gene: TRBV25-1
j_gene: TRBJ2-7
abundance: medium-sized
CDR3aa: CASSEASGSYEQYF

v_gene: TRBV20-1
j_gene: TRBJ2-1
abundance: .
CDR3aa: CSARLQGYYYNEQFF

v_gene: TRBV7-3
j_gene: TRBJ2-7
abundance: .
CDR3aa: CASSSSGAHEQYF

v_gene: TRBV29-1
j_gene: TRBJ2-2
abundance: .
CDR3aa: CSVLRTDNTGELFF